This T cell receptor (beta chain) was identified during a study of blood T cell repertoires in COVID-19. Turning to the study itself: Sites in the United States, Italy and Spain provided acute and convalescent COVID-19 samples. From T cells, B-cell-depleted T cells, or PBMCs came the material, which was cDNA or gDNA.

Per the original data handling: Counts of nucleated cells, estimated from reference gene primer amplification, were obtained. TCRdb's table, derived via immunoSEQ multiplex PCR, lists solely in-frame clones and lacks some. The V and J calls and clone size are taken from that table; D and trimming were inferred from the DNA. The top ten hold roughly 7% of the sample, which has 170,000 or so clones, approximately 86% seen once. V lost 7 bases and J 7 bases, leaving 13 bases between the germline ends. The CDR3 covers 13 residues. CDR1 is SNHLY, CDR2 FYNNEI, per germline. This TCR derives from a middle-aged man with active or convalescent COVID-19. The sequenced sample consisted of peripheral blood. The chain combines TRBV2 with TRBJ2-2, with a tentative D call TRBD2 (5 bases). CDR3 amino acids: CASKDWSGGELFF. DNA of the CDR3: TGTGCCAGCAAGGACTGGTCGGGCGGGGAGCTGTTTTTT.